This T cell receptor beta chain was observed in a study of blood T cell repertoires in COVID-19. The length of the CDR3 is 13 residues. Germline V CDR1 and CDR2: MNHEY, SVGAGI. V lost 7 bases to trimming and J lost 0 bases; unmatched junction nucleotides: 3. Some clones are missing from TCRdb's copy, which holds only in-frame ones; the method was immunoSEQ multiplex PCR. Counted here are roughly 86,000 clones, about 89% occurring once; the ten biggest clones make up 4.9%. Sequencing was performed on peripheral blood. The source of this sequence is a man over 45 with active or convalescent COVID-19. The V and J genes are TRBV6-5 and TRBJ2-7; 7 bases map to TRBD2. As DNA, the CDR3 is TGTGCCAGCACCGGGGGGACCTCCTACGAGCAGTACTTC. Residues: CASTGGTSYEQYF.